This passage covers 24 T cell receptor beta chains from one sample sequenced in a study of T-cell reconstitution after alpha-beta-depleted transplantation in children. A library of TCRbeta sequences, prepared with unique molecular identifiers, was generated. Each CDR3 protein is one row after TCRdb ran MiXCR on the PCR reads. The sample carries a few hundred thousand distinct CDR3 sequences, approximately 9.7% recorded once. The starting material was PBMCs from the stem cell graft donor, obtained from the stem cell graft. These receptors were taken from a human donor who donated a stem cell graft to a child with SCID.

This clonotype was counted at least ten times. CDR3 nucleotides: TGTGCCAGCGAAGACGGAACCTACGAGCAGTACTTC. This gives the protein CASEDGTYEQYF. The J gene is TRBJ2-7, the V gene TRBV10-3; D remains ambiguous. Trimming pared 10 bases from V and 2 bases from J, leaving 12 bases between. CDR3 length: 12 amino acids. CDR1 and CDR2 from the germline V gene are ENHRY and SYGVKD.

This clonotype was seen more than once but under ten times. The V call is TRBV5-1, the J call TRBJ2-1; 10 bases fit TRBD1. J was trimmed by 6 bases and V by 4 bases; bases with no gene match: 4. Germline loops: CDR1 SGHRS, CDR2 YFSETQ. The CDR3 sequence is 14 residues long. Here the CDR3 reads CASSAGTGANEQFF. CDR3 coding DNA: TGCGCCAGCAGCGCAGGGACAGGGGCCAATGAGCAGTTCTTC.

The rearrangement joins TRBV7-2 to TRBJ1-3, with D uncertain. The germline V gene encodes CDR1 SGHTA and CDR2 FQGNSA. Trimming removed 5 bases from V and 0 bases from J, with 11 bases in between. The CDR3 spans 15 residues. As DNA, the CDR3 is TGTGCCAGCAGCCTGTATTGGGCCTCTGGAAACACCATATATTTT. Amino acid sequence: CASSLYWASGNTIYF.

This clonotype came up many times. The chain links TRBV7-7 to TRBJ2-3; D gene uncertain. CDR3 size: 13 residues. Germline V gene lookup returns CDR1 SSHAT and CDR2 FNYEAQ (reference sequence). V shed 1 base and J shed 7 bases, with 9 bases lying between them. CDR3 amino acids: CASSLERDNTQYF. The CDR3 DNA sequence: TGTGCCAGCAGCTTAGAGAGAGACAATACGCAGTATTTT.

This clonotype was detected many times. V usage is TRBV5-4 and J usage is TRBJ2-7, with TRBD1 matching over 9 bases. The trim removed 4 bases at V and 2 bases at J, leaving 10 bases unmatched. The CDR3 is 16 residues long. Germline V gene lookup returns CDR1 SGHNT and CDR2 YYREEE (reference sequence). CDR3 bases: TGTGCCAGCAGCGAAGCCGGGACAGGGAGCGCCTACGAGCAGTACTTC. This sequence encodes CASSEAGTGSAYEQYF. Supplemented by reference TRBV5-4 and TRBJ2-7, the full variable domain reads ETGVTQSPTHLIKTRGQQVTLRCSSQSGHNTVSWYQQALGQGPQFIFQYYREEENGRGNFPPRFSGLQFPNYSSELNVNALELDDSALYLCASSEAGTGSAYEQYFGPGTRLTVT.

This clonotype came up many times. The gene calls are TRBV7-7 and TRBJ2-3, with D possibly TRBD1 on 7 matching bases. Germline CDR1 SSHAT, CDR2 FNYEAQ (reference sequence). There are 12 residues in the CDR3. V shed 4 bases and J shed 7 bases, with 9 bases lying between them. The CDR3 DNA follows: TGTGCCAGCAGCTCAGGGGGGAATACGCAGTATTTT. Protein product: CASSSGGNTQYF.

The sample holds many counts of this clonotype. This sequence joins TRBV6-4 and TRBJ2-3, with TRBD2 matching 12 bases. The junction had 5 bases not matched to a gene; V was cut back by 3 bases and J by 4 bases. The CDR3 loop spans 16 amino acids. The V gene's germline CDR1 is MRHNA and CDR2 SNTAGT. DNA of the CDR3: TGTGCCAGCAGTGAAGAAGCTAGCGGGGGGGCAGATACGCAGTATTTT. It yields the protein CASSEEASGGADTQYF.

This clonotype was detected ten times or more. The J gene is TRBJ1-5, the V gene TRBV25-1; D uncertain. V was cut by 8 bases and J by 3 bases, with 5 bases left in between. CDR3 length: 11 residues. Germline lookup yields CDR1 MGHDK and CDR2 SYGVNS. CDR3 in DNA: TGTGCCAGCCAGGACAATCAGCCCCAGCATTTT. Translating it yields CASQDNQPQHF.

This clonotype was counted at least ten times. The V call is TRBV3-1, the J call TRBJ2-5; 11 positions match TRBD2. V gave up 4 bases and J gave up 3 bases; unmatched junction bases: 1. The length of the CDR3 is 14 residues. Germline V CDR1 and CDR2: LGHDT, YNNKEL (reference sequence). The CDR3 nucleotides read TGTGCCAGCAGCCTTAGCGGGGGGGAAGAGACCCAGTACTTC. It specifies CASSLSGGEETQYF.

This clonotype has at least ten counts. V usage is TRBV10-3 and J usage is TRBJ2-3, with D uncertain. V was trimmed by 0 bases and J by 8 bases, leaving 12 bases between them. The germline V gene encodes CDR1 ENHRY and CDR2 SYGVKD. CDR3 size: 14 residues. The CDR3 DNA is TGTGCCATCAGTGAGTCCCAGGCCTCCCGTACGCAGTATTTT. Its translation is CAISESQASRTQYF.

This rearrangement joins TRBV28 to TRBJ1-3, with 7 bases lining up with TRBD1. Germline V lookup: CDR1 MDHEN, CDR2 SYDVKM. The trim removed 6 bases at V and 0 bases at J, leaving 2 bases unmatched. This CDR3 region has 14 residues. DNA for the CDR3: TGTGCCAGCAGAACAGGGGTCTCTGGAAACACCATATATTTT. As protein: CASRTGVSGNTIYF.

Ten or more counts support this clonotype. V and J are TRBV29-1 and TRBJ2-1; weak D call: TRBD1 (5 bases). The germline CDR1 and CDR2 sequences are SQVTM and ANQGSEA. Trimming pared 7 bases from V and 0 bases from J, leaving 13 bases between. CDR3 length: 14 residues. DNA for the CDR3: TGCAGCGGTAAGACAGAAATCTCCTACAATGAGCAGTTCTTC. Encoded protein: CSGKTEISYNEQFF.

The CDR3: CASSPSGHPGTYEQYF. The CDR3 DNA follows: TGTGCCAGCTCACCGTCGGGCCACCCGGGGACTTATGAGCAGTACTTC. This rearrangement joins TRBV18 to TRBJ2-7; a possible D gene is TRBD2 (6 bases). Trimming took off 3 bases at V and 7 bases at J, with 22 bases between the two ends. CDR1 KGHSH and CDR2 LQKENI come from the germline V gene. This CDR3 region has 16 residues.

This clonotype came up many times. V usage is TRBV5-1 and J usage is TRBJ1-5; 9 bases are shared with TRBD1. This CDR3 spans 20 amino acids. In germline, CDR1 is SGHRS, CDR2 YFSETQ. DNA for the CDR3: TGCGGTTTTCAGCTTGGCAAACGGGACAGGGATACCCCACCCGATCAGCCCCAGCATTTT. Its translation: CGFQLGKRDRDTPPDQPQHF.

The sample holds many counts of this clonotype. V gene TRBV15 combines with J gene TRBJ1-5, with D possibly TRBD1 on 5 matching bases. CDR1 is LNHNV, CDR2 YYDKDF, per germline (reference sequence). V was cut by 2 bases and J by 5 bases, with 13 bases left in between. The CDR3 consists of 15 residues. This chain's CDR3 is CATSRIAQGYQPQHF. CDR3 sequence (DNA): TGTGCCACCAGCAGAATCGCGCAGGGTTATCAGCCCCAGCATTTT.

Concerning this clonotype: With a much larger clone just one base away, this may be a read error. Here the CDR3 reads CASSHIGTGGPQKSIQYF. CDR3 DNA sequence: TGTGCCAGCAGTCATATCGGGACAGGGGGTCCCCAGAAAAGCATTCAGTACTTC. The chain has TRBV3-1 and TRBJ2-4; 11 positions match TRBD1. Looked up from germline, CDR1 is LGHDT and CDR2 is YNNKEL (reference sequence). CDR3 length: 18 residues. The entire variable domain, with the rest obtained from reference TRBV3-1 and TRBJ2-4, is as follows: DTAVSQTPKYLVTQMGNDKSIKCEQNLGHDTMYWYKQDSKKFLKIMFSYNNKELIINETVPNRFSPKSPDKAHLNLHINSLELGDSAVYFCASSHIGTGGPQKSIQYFGAGTRLSVL.

This clonotype was detected many times. The rearrangement joins TRBV5-1 to TRBJ1-2; tentative D call: TRBD1 (5 bases). The CDR3 has 14 amino acids. Germline CDR1 is SGHRS and CDR2 is YFSETQ. Trimming removed 0 bases from V and 8 bases from J, with 14 bases in between. CDR3 in amino acids: CASSLETAGRGYTF. In DNA form, the CDR3 reads TGCGCCAGCAGCTTGGAGACGGCAGGGAGAGGCTACACCTTC.

This clonotype was counted once. The genes are TRBV3-1 and TRBJ2-5; D is ambiguous. V dropped 2 bases and J dropped 3 bases, with 16 bases sitting between them. The CDR3 runs 16 residues. Germline values: CDR1 LGHDT, CDR2 YNNKEL (reference sequence). For the CDR3, the DNA is TGTGCCAGCAGCCAAACGCTGGCCGTTGGGGAAGAGACCCAGTACTTC. This sequence encodes CASSQTLAVGEETQYF.

This clonotype was seen a few times. The rearrangement links TRBV30 to TRBJ1-6; no definite D call. This CDR3 is 13 amino acids long. The V end was cut by 3 bases, the J end by 5 bases, with 8 bases between. The germline gives CDR1 GTSNPN, CDR2 SVGIG (reference sequence). CDR3 sequence reads: CAWRELHNSPLHF. DNA of the CDR3: TGTGCCTGGAGAGAACTCCATAATTCACCCCTCCACTTT.

This clonotype was picked up a small number of times. This chain uses TRBV7-2 with TRBJ2-5, with 9 bases identical to TRBD2. The trim removed 0 bases at V and 1 base at J, leaving 9 bases unmatched. Germline V CDR1 and CDR2: SGHTA, FQGNSA. The CDR3 sequence is 18 residues long. This chain's CDR3 is CASSLATLAGTAQETQYF. DNA for the CDR3: TGTGCCAGCAGCTTAGCGACGCTAGCGGGGACCGCCCAAGAGACCCAGTACTTC.

Ten or more counts support this clonotype. The V and J genes are TRBV6-5 and TRBJ1-3; TRBD1 matches 7 bases. Germline V lookup: CDR1 MNHEY, CDR2 SVGAGI. This CDR3 contains 14 residues. Unmatched junction bases numbered 5, after V lost 4 bases and J lost 5 bases. The DNA for the CDR3 is TGTGCCAGCAGTTTTTCACAGGGGAGAAACACCATATATTTT. It codes for CASSFSQGRNTIYF.

This clonotype was detected ten times or more. This chain joins TRBV7-6 and TRBJ2-7, with 10 bases matching TRBD2. The CDR3 sequence is 17 residues long. Germline-derived CDR1 and CDR2 are SGHVS and FNYEAQ. V shed 1 base and J 5 bases; nucleotides not matched to a gene: 11. CDR3 bases: TGTGCCAGCAGCTTAGTGGCCAGCGGGGGGGCCTTCGACGAGCAGTACTTC. Protein: CASSLVASGGAFDEQYF.

This clonotype was counted at least ten times. V and J are TRBV4-1 and TRBJ1-6; 7 bases line up with TRBD1. CDR1 and CDR2 (germline): MGHRA, YSYEKL. V gave up 5 bases and J gave up 3 bases; unmatched junction bases: 4. This CDR3 comprises 15 residues. In DNA form, the CDR3 reads TGCGCCAGCAGCTCACAGGGGCTCTATAATTCACCCCTCCACTTT. Its translation: CASSSQGLYNSPLHF.

There are many counts of this clonotype. The V gene is TRBV21-1, the J gene TRBJ1-1; TRBD1, the D gene given by the table, was not confirmed from the DNA. TRBV21-1 is a recognized pseudogene. The CDR3 has 15 residues. DNA for the CDR3: TGTGCCAGCACCGTCTTAGGGCAGGGTGACACTGAAGCTTTCTTT. Translated, it gives CASTVLGQGDTEAFF.